The present entry profiles one T cell receptor (beta chain) with its context. The antigen is undetermined. Given a much more abundant clone one base away, this may be a read error. This entry comes from a study of identical twins. A universal primer site arose from template switching, and cDNA bore unique molecular identifiers. TCRdb ran MiXCR on the 5' RACE reads and lists one entry per CDR3 protein. The sample has roughly 1,500,000 distinct CDR3 sequences, about 30% seen once. The CDR3 loop spans 14 amino acids. CDR1 and CDR2 from the germline V gene are LGHNA and YNFKEQ. Study-wide points: Carriage of fewer insertions was seen in abundant cord blood beta clonotypes, whereas memory repertoires showed none.

The clonotype was recovered from a newborn girl in good health. The chain links TRBV4-2 to TRBJ2-3, with D perhaps matching TRBD2 (5 bases). Sequencing was performed on cord blood. Here the CDR3 DNA reads TGTGCCAGCAGCCTAACTGAGGGCACAGATAAGCAGTATTTT. Translated, it gives CASSLTEGTDKQYF.